This T cell receptor beta chain was identified in a study of cytomegalovirus exposure and HLA in healthy donors. General observations from the study: High specificity and sensitivity for cytomegalovirus status were reported for the classifier. Further analysis was carried out later, and it showed several of the most significant clusters appearing linked to common viral pathogens. CMV serostatus stood as the only immune exposure information on hand. Sequencing depth roughly uniform across donors was assumed in presence/absence analyses.

The PCR ran on 60 Vbeta and 13 Jbeta primers. Data came from immunoSEQ multiplex PCR; TCRdb stores just in-frame clones and leaves some out. Of 60,000 to 90,000 clones in the sample, around two thirds were seen once. The table lists this clone with many counts. The target antigen is unknown. The CDR3 sequence is 16 residues long. V was trimmed by 0 bases and J by 0 bases, leaving 11 bases between them. Germline V gives CDR1 LGHNA, CDR2 YSLEER. The sample was PBMCs. The gene calls are TRBV4-3 and TRBJ1-1, with a weak D call TRBD1 (5 bases). This clonotype was obtained from a woman aged 50 to 60 in good health and CMV-seropositive. The CDR3 DNA sequence: TGCGCCAGCAGCCAAGATTGGAGGGGATTGAACACTGAAGCTTTCTTT. Translation gives CASSQDWRGLNTEAFF.